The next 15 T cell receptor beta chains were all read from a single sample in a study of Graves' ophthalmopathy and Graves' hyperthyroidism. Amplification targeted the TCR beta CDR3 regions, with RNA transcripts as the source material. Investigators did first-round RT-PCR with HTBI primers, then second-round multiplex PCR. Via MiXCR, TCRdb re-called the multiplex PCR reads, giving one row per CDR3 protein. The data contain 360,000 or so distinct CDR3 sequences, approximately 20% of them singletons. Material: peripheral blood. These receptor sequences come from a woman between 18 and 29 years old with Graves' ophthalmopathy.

CDR3 residues: CASRPSRSGANVLTF. The DNA of the CDR3 is TGTGCCAGCAGACCTAGCCGCTCTGGGGCCAACGTCCTGACTTTC. The genes are TRBV12-3 or TRBV12-4 and TRBJ2-6; possible D gene TRBD2, 5 bases. This CDR3 is built from 15 residues. The V end lost 6 bases, the J end lost 0 bases, and 9 bases lay between the germline ends.

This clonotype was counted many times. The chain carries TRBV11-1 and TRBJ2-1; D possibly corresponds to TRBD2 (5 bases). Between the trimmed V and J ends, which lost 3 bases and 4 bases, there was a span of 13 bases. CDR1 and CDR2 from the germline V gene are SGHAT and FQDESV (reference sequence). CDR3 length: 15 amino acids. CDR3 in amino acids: CASSFEGPKYNEQFF. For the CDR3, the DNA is TGTGCCAGCAGCTTCGAGGGTCCTAAGTACAATGAGCAGTTCTTC.

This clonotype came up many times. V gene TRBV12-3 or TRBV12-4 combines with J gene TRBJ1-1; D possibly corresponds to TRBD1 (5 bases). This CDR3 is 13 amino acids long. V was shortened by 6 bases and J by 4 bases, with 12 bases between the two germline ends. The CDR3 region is CASRNRGVTEAFF. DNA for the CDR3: TGTGCCAGCAGGAATCGGGGGGTCACTGAAGCTTTCTTT.

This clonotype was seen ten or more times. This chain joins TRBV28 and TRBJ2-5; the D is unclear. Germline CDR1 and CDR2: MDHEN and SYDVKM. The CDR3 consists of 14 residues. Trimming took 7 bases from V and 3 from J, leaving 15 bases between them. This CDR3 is CASNSSGRKETQYF. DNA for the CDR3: TGTGCCAGCAACAGTTCGGGCCGGAAAGAGACCCAGTACTTC. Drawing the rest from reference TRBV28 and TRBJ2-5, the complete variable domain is DVKVTQSSRYLVKRTGEKVFLECVQDMDHENMFWYRQDPGLGLRLIYFSYDVKMKEKGDIPEGYSVSREKKERFSLILESASTNQTSMYLCASNSSGRKETQYFGPGTRLLVL.

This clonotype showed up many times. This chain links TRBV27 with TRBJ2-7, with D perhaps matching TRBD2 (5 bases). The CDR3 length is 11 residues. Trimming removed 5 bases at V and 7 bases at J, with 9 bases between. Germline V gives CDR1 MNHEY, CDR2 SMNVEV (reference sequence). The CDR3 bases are TGTGCCAGCAGTACCCCGGGAGAGCAGTACTTC. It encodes CASSTPGEQYF.

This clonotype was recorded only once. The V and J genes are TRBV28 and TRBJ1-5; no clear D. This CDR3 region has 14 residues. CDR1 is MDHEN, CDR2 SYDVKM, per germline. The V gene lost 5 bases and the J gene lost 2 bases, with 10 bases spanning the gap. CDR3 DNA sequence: TGTGCCAGCAGTGTGGGATGGCGCAATCAGCCCCAGCATTTT. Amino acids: CASSVGWRNQPQHF.

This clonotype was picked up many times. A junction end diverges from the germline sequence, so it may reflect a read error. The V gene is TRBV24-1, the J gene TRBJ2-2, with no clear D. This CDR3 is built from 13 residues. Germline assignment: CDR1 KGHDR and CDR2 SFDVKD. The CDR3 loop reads CATSATNTRELFF. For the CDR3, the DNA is TGTGCCACCAGTGCTACGAACACCAGGGAGCTGTTTTTT.

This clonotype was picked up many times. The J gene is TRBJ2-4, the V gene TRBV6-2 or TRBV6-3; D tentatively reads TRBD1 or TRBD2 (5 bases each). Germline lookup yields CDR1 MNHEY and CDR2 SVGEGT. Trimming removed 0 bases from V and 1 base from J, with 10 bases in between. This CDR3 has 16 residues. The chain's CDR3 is CASSYSIRGAKNIQYF. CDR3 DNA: TGTGCCAGCAGTTACTCGATCCGGGGCGCCAAAAACATTCAGTACTTC.

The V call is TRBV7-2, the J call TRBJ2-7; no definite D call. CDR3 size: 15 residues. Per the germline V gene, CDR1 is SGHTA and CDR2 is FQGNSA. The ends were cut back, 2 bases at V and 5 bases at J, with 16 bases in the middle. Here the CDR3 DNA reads TGTGCCAGCAGCTTAAGGTCCGGCTATTACCACGAGCAGTACTTC. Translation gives CASSLRSGYYHEQYF. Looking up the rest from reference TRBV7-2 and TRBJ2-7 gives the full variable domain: GAGVSQSPSNKVTEKGKDVELRCDPISGHTALYWYRQSLGQGLEFLIYFQGNSAPDKSGLPSDRFSAERTGGSVSTLTIQRTQQEDSAVYLCASSLRSGYYHEQYFGPGTRLTVT.

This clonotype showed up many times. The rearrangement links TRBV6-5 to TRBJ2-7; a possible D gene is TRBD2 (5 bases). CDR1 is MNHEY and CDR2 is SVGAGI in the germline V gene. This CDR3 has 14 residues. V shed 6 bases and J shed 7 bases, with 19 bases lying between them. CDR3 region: CASSHQRRAGEQYF. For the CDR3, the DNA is TGTGCCAGCAGCCACCAGCGTCGGGCGGGTGAGCAGTACTTC.

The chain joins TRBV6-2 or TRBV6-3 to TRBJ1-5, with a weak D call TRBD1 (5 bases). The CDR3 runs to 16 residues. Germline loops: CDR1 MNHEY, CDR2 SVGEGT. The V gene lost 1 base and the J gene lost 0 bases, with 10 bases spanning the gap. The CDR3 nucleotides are TGTGCCAGCAGTTACTGGGGCAGCTATAGCAATCAGCCCCAGCATTTT. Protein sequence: CASSYWGSYSNQPQHF.

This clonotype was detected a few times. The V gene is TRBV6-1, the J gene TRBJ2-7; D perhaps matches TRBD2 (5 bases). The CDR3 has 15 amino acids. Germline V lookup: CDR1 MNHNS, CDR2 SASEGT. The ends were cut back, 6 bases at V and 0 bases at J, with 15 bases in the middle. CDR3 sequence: CASSPGIWSSYEQYF. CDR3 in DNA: TGTGCCAGCAGCCCCGGGATCTGGTCCTCCTACGAGCAGTACTTC.

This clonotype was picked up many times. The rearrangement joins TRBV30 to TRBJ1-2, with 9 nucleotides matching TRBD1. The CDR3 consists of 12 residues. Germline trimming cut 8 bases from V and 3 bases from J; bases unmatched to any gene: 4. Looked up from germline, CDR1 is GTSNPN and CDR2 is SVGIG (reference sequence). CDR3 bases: TGTGCCGGGGGGGACAGGGACTATGGCTACACCTTC. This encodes CAGGDRDYGYTF. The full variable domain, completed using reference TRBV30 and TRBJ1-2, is SQTIHQWPATLVQPVGSPLSLECTVEGTSNPNLYWYRQAAGRGLQLLFYSVGIGQISSEVPQNLSASRPQDRQFILSSKKLLLSDSGFYLCAGGDRDYGYTFGSGTRLTVV.

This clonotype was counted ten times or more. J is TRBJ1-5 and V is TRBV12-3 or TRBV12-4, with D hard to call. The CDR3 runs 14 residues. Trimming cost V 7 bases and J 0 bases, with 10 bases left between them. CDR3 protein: CASTFGDSNQPQHF. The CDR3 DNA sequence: TGTGCCAGCACCTTTGGAGATAGCAATCAGCCCCAGCATTTT.

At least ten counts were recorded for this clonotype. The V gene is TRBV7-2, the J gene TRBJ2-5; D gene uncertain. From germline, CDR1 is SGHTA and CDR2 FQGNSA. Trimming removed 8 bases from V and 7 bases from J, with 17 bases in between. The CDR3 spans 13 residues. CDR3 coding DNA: TGTGCCAGCTCGAATGGCCCCCCCGCGACCCAGTACTTC. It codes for CASSNGPPATQYF.